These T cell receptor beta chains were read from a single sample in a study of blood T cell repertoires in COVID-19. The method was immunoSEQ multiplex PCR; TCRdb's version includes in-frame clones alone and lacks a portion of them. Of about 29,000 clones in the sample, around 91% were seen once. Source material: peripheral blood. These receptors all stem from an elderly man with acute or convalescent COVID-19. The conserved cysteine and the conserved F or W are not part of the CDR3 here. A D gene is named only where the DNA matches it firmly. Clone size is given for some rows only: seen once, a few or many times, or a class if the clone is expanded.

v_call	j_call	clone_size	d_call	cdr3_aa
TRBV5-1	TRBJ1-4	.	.	ASSLGGRNEKLF
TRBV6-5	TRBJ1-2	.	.	ASSPREGGYT
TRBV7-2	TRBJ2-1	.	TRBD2	ASSMTSGERLF
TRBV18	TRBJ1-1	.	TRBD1	ASSLQGEGNTEAF
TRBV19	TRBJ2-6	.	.	ATKISGSGANVLT
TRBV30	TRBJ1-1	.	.	AWSPPRTEAF
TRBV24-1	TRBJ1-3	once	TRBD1	ATSDPRTGRNTIY
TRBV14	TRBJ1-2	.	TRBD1	ASSQDRTGIYGYT
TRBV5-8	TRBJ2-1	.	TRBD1	ASSYRGLGNEQF
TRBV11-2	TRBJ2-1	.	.	TDPIRSEQF
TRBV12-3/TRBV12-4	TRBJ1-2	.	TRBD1	ASSIGQGWGYT
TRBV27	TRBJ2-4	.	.	ASSLWAGAAKNIQY
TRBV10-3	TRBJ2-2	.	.	AIARGSGTGELF
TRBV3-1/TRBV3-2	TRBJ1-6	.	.	ASSQESRGNSPLH
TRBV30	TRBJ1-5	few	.	AWTSEETHSNQPQH
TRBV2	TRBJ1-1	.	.	ASREGYRTEAF
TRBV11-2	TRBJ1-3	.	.	ASSRLWDGTGNTIY
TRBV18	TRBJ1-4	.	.	ASSPGGGANEKLF
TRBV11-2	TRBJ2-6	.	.	ASSLARDSNSGANVLT
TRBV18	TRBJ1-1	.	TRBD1	ASSPDRGLNTEAF
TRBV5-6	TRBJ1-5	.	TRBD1	ASSRGQGASNQPQH
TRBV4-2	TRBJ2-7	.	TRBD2	ASRPTSGGSYEQY
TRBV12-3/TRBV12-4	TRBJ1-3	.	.	ASSLSSSNTIY
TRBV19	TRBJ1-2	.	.	ASTPVGVSYGYT
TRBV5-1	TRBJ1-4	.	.	ASSLSRIGGEKLF
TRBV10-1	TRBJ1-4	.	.	ASSENRNEKLF
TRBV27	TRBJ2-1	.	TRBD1	ASRSGQGGYNEQF
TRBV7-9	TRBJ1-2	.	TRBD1	ASSFPLTTGNYGYT
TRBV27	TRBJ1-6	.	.	ASGGRDYSPLH
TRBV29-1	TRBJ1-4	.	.	SVRGPTNEKLF
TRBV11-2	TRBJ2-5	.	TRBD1	ASSLSMGQGLETQY
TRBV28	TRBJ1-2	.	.	ASSGGDRRYGYT
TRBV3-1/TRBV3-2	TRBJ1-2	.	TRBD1	ASRPGTGAYGYT
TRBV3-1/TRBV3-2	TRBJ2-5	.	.	ASSQSLRGETQY
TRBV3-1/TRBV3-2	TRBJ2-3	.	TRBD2	ASSLQAGITDTQY
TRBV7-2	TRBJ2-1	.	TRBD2	ASSPTLAGGTYNEQF
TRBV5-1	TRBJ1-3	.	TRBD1	ASSRQGGLSGNTIY